This TCR beta chain was identified in a study of naive CD8 T cells in extremely preterm neonates. Study-wide findings and caveats: Preterm CDR3s were shorter than older groups', with fewer N additions and less trimming. Preterm neonates shared more CDR3 nucleotide sequences (about 2.5%) than older groups.

Germline-derived CDR1 and CDR2 are LNHDA and SQIVND (reference sequence). V dropped 9 bases and J dropped 5; count of bases not matched to a gene: 0. The CDR3 runs to 11 residues. As concerns this clone: Its antigen is currently unknown.

Profiling relied on immunoSEQ multiplex PCR, and the TCRdb table lists in-frame clones only, not all of them. The sample records 21,000 or so clones, approximately 88% being singletons. Extremely preterm births at roughly 23-27 weeks of gestation supplied the samples. Per sample, roughly 20,000 to 100,000 naive CD8+ cells were sorted. The sequenced sample was naive CD8+ T cells from cord blood. V is TRBV19 and J is TRBJ2-7; 11 bases align to TRBD2. The sequence was obtained from a boy who was born preterm. DNA of the CDR3: TGTGCCAGGACTAGCGGGGACGAGCAGTACTTC. Translating gives CARTSGDEQYF.